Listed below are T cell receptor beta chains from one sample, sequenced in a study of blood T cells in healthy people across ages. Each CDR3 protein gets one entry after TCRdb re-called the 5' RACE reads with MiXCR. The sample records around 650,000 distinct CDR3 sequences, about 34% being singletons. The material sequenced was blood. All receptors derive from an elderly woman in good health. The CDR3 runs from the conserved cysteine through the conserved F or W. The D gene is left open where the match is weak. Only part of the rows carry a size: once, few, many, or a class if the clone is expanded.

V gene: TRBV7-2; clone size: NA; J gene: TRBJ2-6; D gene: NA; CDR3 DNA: TGTGCCAGCAGCTCCAGGAGCTCTGGGGCCAACGTCCTGACTTTC; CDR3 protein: CASSSRSSGANVLTF
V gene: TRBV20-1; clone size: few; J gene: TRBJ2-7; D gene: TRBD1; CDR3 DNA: TGCAGTGCAGTGAAGACAGGGTCCTACGAGCAGTACTTC; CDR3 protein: CSAVKTGSYEQYF
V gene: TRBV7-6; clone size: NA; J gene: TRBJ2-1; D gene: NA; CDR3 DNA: TGTGCCAGCAGCTCAAAGCGAGCCTCCTACAATGAGCAGTTCTTC; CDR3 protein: CASSSKRASYNEQFF
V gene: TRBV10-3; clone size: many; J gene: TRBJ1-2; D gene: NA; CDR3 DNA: TGTGCCATCAGGCCCTCCAGGACTAACTATGGCTACACCTTC; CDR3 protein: CAIRPSRTNYGYTF
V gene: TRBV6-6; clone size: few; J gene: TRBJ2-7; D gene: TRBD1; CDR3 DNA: TGTGCCAGCAGTTCCGGACAGGGAGTATCCTACGAGCAGTACTTC; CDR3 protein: CASSSGQGVSYEQYF
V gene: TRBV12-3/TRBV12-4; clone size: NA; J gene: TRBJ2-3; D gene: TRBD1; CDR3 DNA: TGTGCCAACACCCAGGAACAGGGGAGAGCAGATACGCAGTATTTT; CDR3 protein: CANTQEQGRADTQYF
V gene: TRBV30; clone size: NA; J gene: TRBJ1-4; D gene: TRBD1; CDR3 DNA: TGTGCCTCGGACAGGAGGGGCGAAAAACTGTTTTTT; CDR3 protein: CASDRRGEKLFF
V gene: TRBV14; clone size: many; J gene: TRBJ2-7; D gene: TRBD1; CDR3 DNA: TGTGCCAGCAGCCGGCTCGGAGGTGGCAGGGGGCTGTCCTACGAGCAGTACTTC; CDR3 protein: CASSRLGGGRGLSYEQYF
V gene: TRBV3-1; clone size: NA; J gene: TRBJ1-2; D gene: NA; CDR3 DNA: TGTGCCAGCAGCCAAGAGGTTCTAGCTAACTATGGCTACACCTTC; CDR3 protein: CASSQEVLANYGYTF
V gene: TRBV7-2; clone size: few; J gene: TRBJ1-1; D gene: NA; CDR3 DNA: TGTGCCAGCAGCTTAGGCCCCACAGGGAGCACTGAAGCTTTCTTT; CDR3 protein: CASSLGPTGSTEAFF
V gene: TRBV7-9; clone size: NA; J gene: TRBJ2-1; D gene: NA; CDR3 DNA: TGTGCCAGCAGCTTCCCGACAGTGTCCAATGAGCAGTTCTTC; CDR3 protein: CASSFPTVSNEQFF
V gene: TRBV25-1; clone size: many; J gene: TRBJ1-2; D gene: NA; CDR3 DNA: TGTGCCAGCAGTGCAAAGGGGATCGTAACCGGCTACACCTTC; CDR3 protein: CASSAKGIVTGYTF
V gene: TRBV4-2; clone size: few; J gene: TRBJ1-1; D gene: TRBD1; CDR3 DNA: TGTGCCAGCAGCCCAGAGGTTAGGGGGCGAGCTGTGGGAACTGAAGCTTTCTTT; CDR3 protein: CASSPEVRGRAVGTEAFF
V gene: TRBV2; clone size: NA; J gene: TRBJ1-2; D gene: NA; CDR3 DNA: TGTGCCAGCAGGCCCGGGGCTAACTATGGCTACACCTTC; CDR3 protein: CASRPGANYGYTF
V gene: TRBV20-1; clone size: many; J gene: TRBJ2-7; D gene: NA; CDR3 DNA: TGCAGTGCTAACCCGGGACTTAAGTCAGAGCAGTACTTC; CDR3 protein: CSANPGLKSEQYF
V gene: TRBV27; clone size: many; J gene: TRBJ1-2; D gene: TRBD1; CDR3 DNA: TGTGCCAGCAGCCTCGGGGCAGGGGGCGCGAGAGGCTACACCTTC; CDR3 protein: CASSLGAGGARGYTF
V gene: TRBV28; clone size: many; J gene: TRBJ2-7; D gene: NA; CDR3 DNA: TGTGCCAGCAGTTTATTAGGCTATCTCTACGAGCAGTACTTC; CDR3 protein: CASSLLGYLYEQYF
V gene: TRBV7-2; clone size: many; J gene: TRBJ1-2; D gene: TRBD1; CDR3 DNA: TGTGCCAGCAGCTGGGGACAGGTCTCCGGGTATGGCTACACCTTC; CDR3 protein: CASSWGQVSGYGYTF
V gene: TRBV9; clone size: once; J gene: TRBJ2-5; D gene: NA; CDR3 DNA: TGTGCCAGCAGCGCAGAAGGTCTCCCCTCCGCGTCGGAGACCCAGTACTTC; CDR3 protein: CASSAEGLPSASETQYF
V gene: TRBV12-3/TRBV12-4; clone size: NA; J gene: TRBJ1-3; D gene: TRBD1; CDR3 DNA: TGTGCCAGCAGGCCGACAGGGAGCACCATATATTTT; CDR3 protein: CASRPTGSTIYF
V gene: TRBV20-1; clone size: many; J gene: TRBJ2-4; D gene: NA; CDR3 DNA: TGCAGTGCTAGGAAAACGACAGTGAAAAACATTCAGTACTTC; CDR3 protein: CSARKTTVKNIQYF
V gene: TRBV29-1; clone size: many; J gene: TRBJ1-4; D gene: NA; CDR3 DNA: TGCAGCGTGGAGACAGGTTCTGATGAAAAACTGTTTTTT; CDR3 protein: CSVETGSDEKLFF
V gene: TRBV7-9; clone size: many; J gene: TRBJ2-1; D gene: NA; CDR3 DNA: TGTGCCAGCAGCCGATCCGGGACACAAAATGAGCAGTTCTTC; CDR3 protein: CASSRSGTQNEQFF
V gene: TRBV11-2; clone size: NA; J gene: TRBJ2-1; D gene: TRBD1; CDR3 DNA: TGTGCCAGCCGTGCACCATCGACCGGGACAGGACGGGGCAATGAGCAGTTCTTC; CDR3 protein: CASRAPSTGTGRGNEQFF